This T cell receptor (beta chain) came from a study of blood T cell repertoires in COVID-19. Whole-study context: There were acute and convalescent COVID-19 samples, and they came from the United States, Italy and Spain. PBMCs, B-cell-depleted T cells, or T cells were the source of the cDNA or gDNA that made up the material.

The CDR3 is 14 residues long. Germline CDR1 SNHLY, CDR2 FYNNEI. The ends were cut back, 6 bases at V and 5 bases at J, with 13 bases in the middle. Original handling: Estimation of nucleated cell counts relied on the amplification of reference gene primers. TCRdb's copy holds only in-frame clones and misses some; the assay was immunoSEQ multiplex PCR. That table furnishes V, J and clone size, whereas the DNA furnished D and trimming. The sample holds 55,000 to 80,000 clones, about four fifths seen once. Sequencing was done on a sample of peripheral blood. The sequence was collected from a man in his 70s with acute or convalescent COVID-19. The chain couples TRBV2 to TRBJ1-4, with D possibly matching TRBD1 (5 bases). CDR3 in amino acids: CASRAGTANEKLFF. In DNA form, the CDR3 reads TGTGCCAGCAGAGCCGGGACTGCGAATGAAAAACTGTTTTTT. The variable domain in full, with the rest retrieved from reference TRBV2 and TRBJ1-4, is EPEVTQTPSHQVTQMGQEVILRCVPISNHLYFYWYRQILGQKVEFLVSFYNNEISEKSEIFDDQFSVERPDGSNFTLKIRSTKLEDSAMYFCASRAGTANEKLFFGSGTQLSVL.